This T cell receptor (beta chain) came from a study of shared clonotypes between healthy human individuals. Notes on the study in general: It was expected that sequencing depth would affect clonotype sharing among donors.

The table came from immunoSEQ multiplex PCR; TCRdb's copy has only in-frame clones and leaves some out. The sample carries 1.6 million or so clones, approximately 98.5% recorded once. In the case of this clone: Its antigen remains unknown.

Looked up from germline, CDR1 is SEHNR and CDR2 is FQNEAQ (reference sequence). V shed 5 bases, J shed 6 bases, and the junction held 6 bases outside the gene matches. This CDR3 contains 13 residues. The chain links TRBV7-9 to TRBJ2-7; 8 bases line up with TRBD1. Source material: naive CD4+ T cells sorted from blood. Indicated subset: CD45RA+ positively selected. This receptor was taken from a man aged 25 to 40 in good health. CDR3 protein: CASSQLTGGEQYF. The CDR3 region has the DNA TGTGCCAGCAGCCAGCTTACAGGGGGCGAGCAGTACTTC.